This T cell receptor beta chain was recovered during a study of tumor and adjacent non-tumor tissue in lung cancer. Ten or more counts support this clonotype. The CDR3 loop spans 15 amino acids. V lost 5 bases to trimming and J lost 4 bases, with 17 bases between them. Germline values: CDR1 SGHNT, CDR2 YENEEA. RNA was extracted from bulk tissue without any cell sorting. TCRbeta libraries were built with three rounds of nested PCR, modified from ARM-PCR. TCRdb analysed the multiplex PCR reads with MiXCR anew, one entry per CDR3 protein. The sample consists of around 200,000 distinct CDR3 sequences, 71% of them appearing once.

The rearrangement joins TRBV11-3 to TRBJ1-2, with D possibly TRBD1 on 6 matching bases. The clonotype originates from a man in his sixties with non-small cell lung cancer. Sequenced material: lung tumor tissue. CDR3 sequence reads: CASSDPVQGVYGYTF. The CDR3 region has the DNA TGTGCCAGCAGCGATCCAGTACAGGGAGTCTATGGCTACACCTTC.